This T cell receptor beta chain is drawn from a study of T-cell memory formation after mild COVID-19. Findings and limits, study-wide: Cross-reactive memory appears to have joined, as suggested by some responding clones showing up in pre-infection memory. The study found contracting CD4+ clones mainly in CM and EM and contracting CD8+ clones in EMRA.

TCRdb passed the 5' RACE reads through MiXCR, listing each CDR3 protein once. This repertoire shows roughly 29,000 distinct CDR3 sequences, less than 7.5% found once; its top ten account for around an eighth. Ten or more counts support this clonotype. Its antigen is unknown. Germline CDR1 and CDR2: SGHRS and YFSETQ. With 3 bases clipped from V and 2 bases from J, the junction kept 7 bases outside the gene matches. The CDR3 loop spans 17 amino acids. Sequences were obtained from PBMCs or a T cell subset sorted from them (not recorded which). V and J are TRBV5-1 and TRBJ2-1, with 11 bases lining up with TRBD1. The TCR sequence derives from an adult woman who had mild COVID-19 (a few samples of this study predate the infection). Cell type and time point are not known. CDR3 in DNA: TGCGCCAGCAGCTCACGGCGGGGACAGGGGGCCTACAATGAGCAGTTCTTC. Translation gives CASSSRRGQGAYNEQFF.